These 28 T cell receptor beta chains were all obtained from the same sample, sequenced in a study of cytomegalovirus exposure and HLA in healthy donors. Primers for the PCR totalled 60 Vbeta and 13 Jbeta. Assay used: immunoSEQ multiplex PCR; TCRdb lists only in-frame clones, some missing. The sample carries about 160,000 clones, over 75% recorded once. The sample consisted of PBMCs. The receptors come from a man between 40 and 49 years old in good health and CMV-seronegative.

CDR3 amino acids: CASSPEGQVWTEAFF. The CDR3 DNA is TGTGCCAGCTCACCAGAAGGTCAGGTATGGACTGAAGCTTTCTTT. V gene TRBV18 combines with J gene TRBJ1-1; D is unresolved. Deletions cut 2 bases from V and 5 bases from J, with 15 bases between. From germline, CDR1 is KGHSH and CDR2 LQKENI. CDR3 length: 15 amino acids.

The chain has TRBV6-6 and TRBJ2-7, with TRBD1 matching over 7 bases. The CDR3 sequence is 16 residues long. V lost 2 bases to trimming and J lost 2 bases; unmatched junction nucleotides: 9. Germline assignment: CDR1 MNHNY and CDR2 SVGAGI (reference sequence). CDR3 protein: CASSYTPVGQPYEQYF. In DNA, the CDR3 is TGTGCCAGCAGTTACACACCCGTGGGACAGCCCTACGAGCAGTACTTC.

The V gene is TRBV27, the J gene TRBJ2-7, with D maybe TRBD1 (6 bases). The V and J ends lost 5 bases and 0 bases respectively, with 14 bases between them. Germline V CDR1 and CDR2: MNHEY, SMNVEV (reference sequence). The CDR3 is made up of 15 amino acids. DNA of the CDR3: TGTGCCAGCAGTACCAGGACAGATTCCTCCTACGAGCAGTACTTC. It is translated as CASSTRTDSSYEQYF.

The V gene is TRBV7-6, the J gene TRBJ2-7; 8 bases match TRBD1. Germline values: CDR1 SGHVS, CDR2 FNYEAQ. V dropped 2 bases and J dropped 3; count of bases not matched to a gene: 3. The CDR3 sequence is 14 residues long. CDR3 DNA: TGTGCCAGCAGCTTATACACAGGGGGCTACGAGCAGTACTTC. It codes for CASSLYTGGYEQYF.

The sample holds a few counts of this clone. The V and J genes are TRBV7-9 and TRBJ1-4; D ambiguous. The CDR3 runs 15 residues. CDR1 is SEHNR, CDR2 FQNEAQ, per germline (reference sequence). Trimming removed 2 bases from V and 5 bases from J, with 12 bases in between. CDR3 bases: TGTGCCAGCAGCTTAATCGGGAGCCAAAATGAAAAACTGTTTTTT. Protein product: CASSLIGSQNEKLFF.

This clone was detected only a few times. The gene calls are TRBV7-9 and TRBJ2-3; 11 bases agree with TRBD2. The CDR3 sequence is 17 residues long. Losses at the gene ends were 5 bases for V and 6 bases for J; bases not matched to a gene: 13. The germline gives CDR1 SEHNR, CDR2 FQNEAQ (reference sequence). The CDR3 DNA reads TGTGCCAGCAGCACCCTGACTAGCGGGGTGGGTGGGGATACGCAGTATTTT. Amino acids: CASSTLTSGVGGDTQYF.

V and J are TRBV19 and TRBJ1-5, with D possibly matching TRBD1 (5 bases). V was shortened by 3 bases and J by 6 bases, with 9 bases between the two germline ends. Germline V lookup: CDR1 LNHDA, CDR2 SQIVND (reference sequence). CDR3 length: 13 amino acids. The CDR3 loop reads CASSIQGFQPQHF. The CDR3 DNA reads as TGTGCCAGTAGTATCCAGGGATTTCAGCCCCAGCATTTT.

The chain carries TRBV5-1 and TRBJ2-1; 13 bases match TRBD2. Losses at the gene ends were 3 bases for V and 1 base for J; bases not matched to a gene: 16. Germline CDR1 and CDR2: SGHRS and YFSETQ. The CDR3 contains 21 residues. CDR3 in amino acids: CASSWPPTSGGDLKSYNEQFF. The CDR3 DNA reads TGCGCCAGCAGCTGGCCCCCTACTAGCGGGGGGGATTTGAAGTCCTACAATGAGCAGTTCTTC.

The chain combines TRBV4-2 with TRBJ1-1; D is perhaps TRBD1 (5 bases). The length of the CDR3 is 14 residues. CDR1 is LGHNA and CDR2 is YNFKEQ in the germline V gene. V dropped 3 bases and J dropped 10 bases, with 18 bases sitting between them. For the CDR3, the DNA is TGTGCCAGCAGCCAGGCGACAGCCACCCCTTCAGCTTTCTTT. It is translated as CASSQATATPSAFF.

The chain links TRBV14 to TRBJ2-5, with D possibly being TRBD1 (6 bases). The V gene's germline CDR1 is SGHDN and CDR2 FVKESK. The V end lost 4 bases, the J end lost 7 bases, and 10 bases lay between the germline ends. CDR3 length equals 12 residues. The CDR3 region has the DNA TGTGCCAGCAGCCGACAGGAGTGGACCCAGTACTTC. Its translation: CASSRQEWTQYF.

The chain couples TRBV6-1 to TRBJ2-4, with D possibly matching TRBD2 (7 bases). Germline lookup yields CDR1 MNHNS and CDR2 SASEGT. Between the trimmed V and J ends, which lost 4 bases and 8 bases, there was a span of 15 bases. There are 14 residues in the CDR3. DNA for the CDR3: TGTGCCAGCAGTGTAAACAGGGAGGGGTACATTCAGTACTTC. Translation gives CASSVNREGYIQYF.

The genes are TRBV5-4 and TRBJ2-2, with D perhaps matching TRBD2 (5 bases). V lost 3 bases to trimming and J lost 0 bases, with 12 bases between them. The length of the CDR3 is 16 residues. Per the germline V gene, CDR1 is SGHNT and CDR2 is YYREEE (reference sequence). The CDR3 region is CASSSTSGSNTGELFF. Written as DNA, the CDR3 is TGTGCCAGCAGCTCCACTTCGGGGTCGAACACCGGGGAGCTGTTTTTT.

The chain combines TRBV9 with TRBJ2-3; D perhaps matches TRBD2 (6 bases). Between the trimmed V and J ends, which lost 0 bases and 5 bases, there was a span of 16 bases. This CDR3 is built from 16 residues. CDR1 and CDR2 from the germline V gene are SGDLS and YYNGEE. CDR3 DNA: TGTGCCAGCAGCGTAGTGAGCACCGGGGGAGGAGATACGCAGTATTTT. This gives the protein CASSVVSTGGGDTQYF.

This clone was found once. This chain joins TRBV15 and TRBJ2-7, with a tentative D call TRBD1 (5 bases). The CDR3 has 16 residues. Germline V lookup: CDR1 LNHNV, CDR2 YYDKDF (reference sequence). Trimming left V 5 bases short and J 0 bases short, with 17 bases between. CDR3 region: CATSGTGTLASYEQYF. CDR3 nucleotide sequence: TGTGCCACCAGCGGTACAGGAACCTTGGCCTCCTACGAGCAGTACTTC.

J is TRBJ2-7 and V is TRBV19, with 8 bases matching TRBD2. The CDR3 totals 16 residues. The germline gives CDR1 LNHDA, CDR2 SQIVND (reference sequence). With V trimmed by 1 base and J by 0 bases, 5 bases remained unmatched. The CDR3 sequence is CASSIAVAGHSYEQYF. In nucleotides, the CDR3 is TGTGCCAGTAGTATAGCTGTAGCGGGGCACTCCTACGAGCAGTACTTC.

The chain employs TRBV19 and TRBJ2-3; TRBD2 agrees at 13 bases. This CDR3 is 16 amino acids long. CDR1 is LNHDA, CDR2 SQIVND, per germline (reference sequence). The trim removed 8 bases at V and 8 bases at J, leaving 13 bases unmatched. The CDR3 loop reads CASSGLAGLPSTTQYF. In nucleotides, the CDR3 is TGTGCCAGTTCGGGACTAGCGGGGCTCCCGAGTACTACGCAGTATTTT.

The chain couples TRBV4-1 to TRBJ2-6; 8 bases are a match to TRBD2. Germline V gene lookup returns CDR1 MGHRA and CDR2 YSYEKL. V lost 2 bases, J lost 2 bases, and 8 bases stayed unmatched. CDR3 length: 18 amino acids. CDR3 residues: CASSQPGGPLAGANVLTF. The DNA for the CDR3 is TGCGCCAGCAGCCAACCGGGAGGGCCTTTGGCTGGGGCCAACGTCCTGACTTTC.

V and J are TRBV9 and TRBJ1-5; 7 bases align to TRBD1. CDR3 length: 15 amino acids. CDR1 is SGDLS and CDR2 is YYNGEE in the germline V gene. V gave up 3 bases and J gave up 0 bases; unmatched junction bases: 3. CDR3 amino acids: CASSAGQLSNQPQHF. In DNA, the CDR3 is TGTGCCAGCAGCGCGGGACAGCTTAGCAATCAGCCCCAGCATTTT.

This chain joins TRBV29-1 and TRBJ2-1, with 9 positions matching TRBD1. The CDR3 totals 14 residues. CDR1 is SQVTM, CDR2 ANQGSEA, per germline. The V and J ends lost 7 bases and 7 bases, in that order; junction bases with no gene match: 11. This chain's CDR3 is CSAGQGLSRNEQFF. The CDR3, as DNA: TGCAGCGCAGGACAGGGGCTGTCGAGGAATGAGCAGTTCTTC.

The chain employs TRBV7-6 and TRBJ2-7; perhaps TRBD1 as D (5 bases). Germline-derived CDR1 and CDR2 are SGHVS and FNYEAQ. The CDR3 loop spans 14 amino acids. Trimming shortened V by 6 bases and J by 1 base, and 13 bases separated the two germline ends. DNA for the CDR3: TGTGCCAGCAGACCAGGGTCCGAGTCCTACGAGCAGTACTTC. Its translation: CASRPGSESYEQYF.

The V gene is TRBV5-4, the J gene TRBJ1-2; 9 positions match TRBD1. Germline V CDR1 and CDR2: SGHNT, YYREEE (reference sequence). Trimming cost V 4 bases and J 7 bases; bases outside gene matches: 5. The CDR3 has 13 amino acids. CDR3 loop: CASSPRQGVGYTF. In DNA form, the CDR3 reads TGTGCCAGCAGCCCTAGACAGGGGGTTGGCTACACCTTC.

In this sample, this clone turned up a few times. This CDR3 is CASSPTSEGAKDAEAFF. DNA for the CDR3: TGCGCCAGCAGTCCAACCTCCGAGGGGGCAAAGGATGCTGAAGCTTTCTTT. The chain couples TRBV4-1 to TRBJ1-1; 7 bases are shared with TRBD1. CDR1 MGHRA and CDR2 YSYEKL come from the germline V gene. The length of the CDR3 is 17 residues. Germline trimming cut 6 bases from V and 6 bases from J; bases unmatched to any gene: 19.

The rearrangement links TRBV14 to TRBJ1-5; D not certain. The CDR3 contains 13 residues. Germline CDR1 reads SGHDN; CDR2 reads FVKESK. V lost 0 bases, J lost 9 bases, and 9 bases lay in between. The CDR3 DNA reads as TGTGCCAGCAGCCAAGATCTGAGAGGGCCCCAGCATTTT. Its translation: CASSQDLRGPQHF.

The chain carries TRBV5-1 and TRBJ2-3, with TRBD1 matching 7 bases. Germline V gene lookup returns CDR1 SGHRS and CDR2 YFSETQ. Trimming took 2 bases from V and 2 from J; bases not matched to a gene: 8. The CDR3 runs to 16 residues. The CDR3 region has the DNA TGCGCCAGCAGCTTCTCCGGGACAGCAGCCACAGATACGCAGTATTTT. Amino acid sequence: CASSFSGTAATDTQYF.

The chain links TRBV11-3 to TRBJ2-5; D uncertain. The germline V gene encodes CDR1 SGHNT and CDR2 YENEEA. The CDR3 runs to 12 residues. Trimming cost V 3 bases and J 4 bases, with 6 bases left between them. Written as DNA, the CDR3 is TGTGCCAGCAGCTTTGTCGGAGAGACCCAGTACTTC. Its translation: CASSFVGETQYF.

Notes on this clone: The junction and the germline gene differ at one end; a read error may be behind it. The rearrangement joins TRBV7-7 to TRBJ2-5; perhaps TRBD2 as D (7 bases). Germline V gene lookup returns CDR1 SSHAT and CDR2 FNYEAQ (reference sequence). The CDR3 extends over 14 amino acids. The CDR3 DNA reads TGTGCTAGCAGCTTTGCGGGGGCGCAAGAGACCCAGTACTTC. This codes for CASSFAGAQETQYF.

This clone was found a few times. CDR3: CASSRSREGGSPLHF. The CDR3 bases are TGTGCCAGCAGCCGCAGCAGGGAGGGTGGTTCACCCCTCCACTTT. V is TRBV11-2 and J is TRBJ1-6; possible D gene TRBD1, 5 bases. V lost 5 bases and J 9 bases, leaving 17 bases between the germline ends. This CDR3 is built from 15 residues. The germline CDR1 and CDR2 sequences are SGHAT and FQNNGV.

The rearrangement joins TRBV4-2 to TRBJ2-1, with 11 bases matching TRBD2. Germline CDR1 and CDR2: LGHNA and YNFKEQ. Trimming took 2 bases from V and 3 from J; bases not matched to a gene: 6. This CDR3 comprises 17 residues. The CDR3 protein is CASSQYVAGGYYNEQFF. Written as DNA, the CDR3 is TGTGCCAGCAGCCAATATGTAGCGGGGGGGTACTACAATGAGCAGTTCTTC.